This T cell receptor (beta chain) came from a study of PD-1 blockade in classical Hodgkin lymphoma. Using immunoSEQ multiplex PCR, the repertoire was profiled, and TCRdb retains in-frame clones only, with some absent. The sample carries 20,000 to 30,000 clones, 91% recorded once. Indicated time point: newly diagnosed, previously untreated cHL patient sample. With magnetic negative selection, CD4+ T cells were purified from PBMCs that had been thawed. The comparison group had newly diagnosed, previously untreated classical Hodgkin lymphoma. This CDR3 is 14 amino acids long. Unmatched junction bases numbered 9, after V lost 4 bases and J lost 6 bases. Germline assignment: CDR1 MGHRA and CDR2 YSYEKL. Concerning this clone: Its antigen is undetermined.

Study-wide results and caveats: Newly diagnosed patients reportedly had lower baseline TCR diversity than healthy donors. The causes of the repertoire differences, possibly disease activity or prior therapy, remain undefined.

Sample: CD4+ T cells from blood. This chain connects TRBV4-1 to TRBJ2-7, with TRBD1 matching over 7 bases. This receptor was identified in a human donor with classical Hodgkin lymphoma. This CDR3 reads CASSRDRVTAEQYF. In DNA form, the CDR3 reads TGCGCCAGCAGCCGAGACAGGGTAACGGCCGAGCAGTACTTC.